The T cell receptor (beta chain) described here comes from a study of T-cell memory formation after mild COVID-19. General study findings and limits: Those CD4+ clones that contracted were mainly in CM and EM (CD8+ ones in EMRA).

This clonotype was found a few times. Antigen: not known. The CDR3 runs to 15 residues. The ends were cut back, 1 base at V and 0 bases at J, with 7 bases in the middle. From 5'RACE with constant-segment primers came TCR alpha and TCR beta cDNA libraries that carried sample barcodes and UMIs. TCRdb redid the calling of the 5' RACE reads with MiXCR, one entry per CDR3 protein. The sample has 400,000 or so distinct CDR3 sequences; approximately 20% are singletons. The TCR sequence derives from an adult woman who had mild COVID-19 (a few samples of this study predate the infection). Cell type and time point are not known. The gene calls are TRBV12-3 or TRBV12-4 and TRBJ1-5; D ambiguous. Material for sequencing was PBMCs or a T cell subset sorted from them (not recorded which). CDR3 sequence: CASSLEAGSNQPQHF. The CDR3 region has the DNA TGTGCCAGCAGTTTAGAGGCAGGTAGCAATCAGCCCCAGCATTTT.